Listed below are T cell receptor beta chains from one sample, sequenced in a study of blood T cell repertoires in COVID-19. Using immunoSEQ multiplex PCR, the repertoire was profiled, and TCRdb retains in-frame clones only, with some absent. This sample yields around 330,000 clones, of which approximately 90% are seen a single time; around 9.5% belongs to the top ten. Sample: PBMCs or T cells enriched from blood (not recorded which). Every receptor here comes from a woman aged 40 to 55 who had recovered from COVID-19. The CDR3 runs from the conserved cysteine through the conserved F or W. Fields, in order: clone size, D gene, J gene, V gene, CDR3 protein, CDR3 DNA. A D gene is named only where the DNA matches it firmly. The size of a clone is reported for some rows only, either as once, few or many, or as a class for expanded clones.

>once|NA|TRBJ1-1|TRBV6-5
CASSYSAGARTEAFF
TGTGCCAGCAGTTACTCAGCAGGGGCGAGGACTGAAGCTTTCTTT
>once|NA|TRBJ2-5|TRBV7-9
CASSLVSGIQETQYF
TGTGCCAGCAGCCTTGTTAGCGGTATCCAAGAGACCCAGTACTTC
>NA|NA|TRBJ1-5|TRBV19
CASSAQGGQPQHF
TGTGCCAGTAGTGCACAGGGAGGGCAGCCCCAGCATTTT
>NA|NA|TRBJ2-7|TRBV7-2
CASSLAGAGASYEQYF
TGTGCCAGCAGCTTAGCAGGGGCAGGGGCCTCCTACGAGCAGTACTTC
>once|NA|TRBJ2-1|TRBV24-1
CASGSKSYNEQFF
TGTGCCTCCGGGAGTAAGTCCTACAATGAGCAGTTCTTC
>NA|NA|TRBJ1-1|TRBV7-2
CASSLVPAAFKGTEAFF
TGTGCCAGCAGCTTAGTCCCCGCGGCCTTCAAAGGAACTGAAGCTTTCTTT
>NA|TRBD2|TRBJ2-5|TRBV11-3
CASSPPLAGVEETQYF
TGTGCCAGCAGCCCCCCCCTAGCGGGGGTGGAGGAGACCCAGTACTTC
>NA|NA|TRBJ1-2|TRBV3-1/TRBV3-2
CASSPRQGSNYGYTF
TGTGCCAGCAGCCCTCGGCAGGGCTCTAACTATGGCTACACCTTC
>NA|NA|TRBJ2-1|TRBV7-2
CASSWADTYNEQFF
TGTGCCAGCAGCTGGGCGGACACCTACAATGAGCAGTTCTTC
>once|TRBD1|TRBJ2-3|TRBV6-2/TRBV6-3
CASSYGQGASSTDTQYF
TGTGCCAGCAGTTACGGACAGGGGGCCTCCAGCACAGATACGCAGTATTTT
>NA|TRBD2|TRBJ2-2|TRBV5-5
CASSLAAGVGGELFF
TGTGCCAGCAGCTTGGCAGCGGGAGTGGGCGGGGAGCTGTTTTTT
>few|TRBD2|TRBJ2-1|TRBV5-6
CASSPRGLASYNEQFF
TGTGCCAGCAGCCCGAGGGGACTAGCGTCCTACAATGAGCAGTTCTTC
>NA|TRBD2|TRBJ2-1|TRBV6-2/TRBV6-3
CASSYPAGDGYNEQFF
TGTGCCAGCAGTTATCCAGCGGGGGACGGCTACAATGAGCAGTTCTTC
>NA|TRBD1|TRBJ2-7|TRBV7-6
CASSLAGQGTYEQYF
TGTGCCAGCAGCTTAGCGGGACAGGGAACCTACGAGCAGTACTTC
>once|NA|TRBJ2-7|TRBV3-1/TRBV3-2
CASSQFVALSYEQYF
TGTGCCAGCAGCCAATTCGTCGCACTCTCCTACGAGCAGTACTTC
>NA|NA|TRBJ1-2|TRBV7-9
CASSPRQDSYGYTF
TGTGCCAGCAGCCCCCGACAGGATAGCTATGGCTACACCTTC
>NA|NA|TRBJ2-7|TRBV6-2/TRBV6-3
CASSNTGTAYF
TGTGCCAGCAGTAACACCGGGACTGCTTACTTC
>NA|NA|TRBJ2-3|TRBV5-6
CASSSYRGGWLIHTQYF
TGTGCCAGCAGCTCCTACAGGGGAGGTTGGTTAATACATACGCAGTATTTT
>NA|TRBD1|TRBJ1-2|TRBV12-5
CASGSPTGGPVSYGYTF
TGTGCTAGTGGTTCTCCGACAGGGGGCCCCGTCAGCTATGGCTACACCTTC
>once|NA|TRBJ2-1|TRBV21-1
CASSKGKGQGLGSTYNEQFF
TGTGCCAGCAGCAAAGGAAAAGGTCAGGGACTAGGTTCGACCTACAATGAGCAGTTCTTC
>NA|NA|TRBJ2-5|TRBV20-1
CSASKQGETQYF
TGCAGTGCTAGTAAGCAGGGGGAGACCCAGTACTTC
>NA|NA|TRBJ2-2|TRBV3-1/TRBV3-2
CASSQQGPHTGELFF
TGTGCCAGCAGCCAACAGGGGCCGCACACCGGGGAGCTGTTTTTT
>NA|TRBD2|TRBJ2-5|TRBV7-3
CASSPSGGVQETQYF
TGTGCCAGCAGCCCTAGCGGGGGTGTCCAAGAGACCCAGTACTTC
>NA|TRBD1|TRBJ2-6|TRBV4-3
CASSHLDRAGANVLTF
TGCGCCAGCAGCCATCTGGACAGGGCCGGGGCCAACGTCCTGACTTTC
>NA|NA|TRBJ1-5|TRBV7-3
CASSLSHAPGWGFSNQPQHF
TGTGCCAGCAGCTTAAGTCACGCCCCGGGGTGGGGATTTAGCAATCAGCCCCAGCATTTT
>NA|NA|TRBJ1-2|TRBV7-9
CASSLVGNSGYTF
TGTGCCAGCAGCTTAGTGGGCAATTCAGGCTACACCTTC
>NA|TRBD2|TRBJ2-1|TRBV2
CASRLAGVDNEQFF
TGTGCCAGCAGGCTAGCGGGGGTAGACAATGAGCAGTTCTTC
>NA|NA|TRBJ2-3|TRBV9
CASSGRTGITDTQYF
TGTGCCAGCAGCGGGAGAACAGGGATCACAGATACGCAGTATTTT
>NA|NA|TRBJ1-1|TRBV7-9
CASSPGLTVFF
TGTGCCAGCAGCCCGGGACTTACGGTATTCTTT
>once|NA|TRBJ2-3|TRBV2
CASRSGQGADTQYF
TGTGCCAGCAGAAGCGGGCAGGGCGCAGATACGCAGTATTTT
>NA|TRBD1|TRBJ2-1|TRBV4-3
CASSQEGGTGEVREQFF
TGCGCCAGCAGCCAAGAAGGGGGGACAGGGGAAGTTAGAGAGCAGTTCTTC
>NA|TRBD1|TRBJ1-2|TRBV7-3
CASSLTSRGRENGYTF
TGTGCCAGCAGCTTAACTAGCAGGGGGCGAGAAAATGGCTACACCTTC
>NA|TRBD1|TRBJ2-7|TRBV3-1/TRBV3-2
CASSPHGGTGGDEQYF
TGTGCCAGCAGCCCCCACGGGGGGACAGGGGGCGACGAGCAGTACTTC
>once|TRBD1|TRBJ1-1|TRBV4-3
CASSQDLGTGDTEAFF
TGCGCCAGCAGCCAAGATTTGGGGACAGGGGACACTGAAGCTTTCTTT
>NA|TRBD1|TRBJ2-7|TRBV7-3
CASSSDREGEQYF
TGTGCCAGCAGCTCGGACAGGGAAGGCGAGCAGTACTTC
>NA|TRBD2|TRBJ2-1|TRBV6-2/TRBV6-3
CASSYPGLARGEQFF
TGTGCCAGCAGTTACCCGGGACTAGCCCGCGGTGAGCAGTTCTTC
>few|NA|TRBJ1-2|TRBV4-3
CASSQEQFYGYTF
TGCGCCAGCAGCCAAGAACAGTTCTATGGCTACACCTTC
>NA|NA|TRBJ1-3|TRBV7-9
CASSLVYSGNTIYF
TGTGCCAGCAGCCTAGTCTACTCTGGAAACACCATATATTTT
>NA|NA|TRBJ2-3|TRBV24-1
CATRGAADTQYF
TGTGCCACCAGGGGGGCAGCAGATACGCAGTATTTT
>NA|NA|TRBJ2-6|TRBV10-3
CAIRRDPGANVLTF
TGTGCCATCAGACGGGATCCTGGGGCCAACGTCCTGACTTTC
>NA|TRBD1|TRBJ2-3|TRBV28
CASSLGGTGTDTQYF
TGTGCCAGCAGTTTGGGTGGGACAGGCACAGATACGCAGTATTTT
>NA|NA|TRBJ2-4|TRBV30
CAWSRDTVAKNIQYF
TGTGCCTGGAGTAGGGACACCGTAGCCAAAAACATTCAGTACTTC
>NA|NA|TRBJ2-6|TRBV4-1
CASSQAGVGANVLTF
TGCGCCAGCAGCCAAGCGGGGGTTGGGGCCAACGTCCTGACTTTC
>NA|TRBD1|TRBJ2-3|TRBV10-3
CAISESGRGTDTQYF
TGTGCCATCAGTGAGTCGGGCAGGGGGACAGATACGCAGTATTTT
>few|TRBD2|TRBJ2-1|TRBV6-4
CASSAGGYNEQFF
TGTGCCAGCAGTGCGGGGGGTTACAATGAGCAGTTCTTC
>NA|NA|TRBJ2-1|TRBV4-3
CASSQDTGNNEQFF
TGCGCCAGCAGCCAAGATACCGGGAACAATGAGCAGTTCTTC
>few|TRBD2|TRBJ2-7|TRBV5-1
CASSGGLAGVLGDEQYF
TGCGCCAGCAGCGGGGGACTAGCGGGGGTCCTTGGGGACGAGCAGTACTTC
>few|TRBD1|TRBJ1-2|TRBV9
CASSVPGGRGYTF
TGTGCCAGCAGCGTCCCAGGGGGCCGCGGCTACACCTTC
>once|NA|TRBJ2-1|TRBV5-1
CASSSGGNSYNEQFF
TGCGCCAGCAGCTCTGGCGGGAACTCCTACAATGAGCAGTTCTTC
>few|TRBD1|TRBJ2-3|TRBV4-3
CASSQAPLGDRSTDTQYF
TGCGCCAGCAGCCAAGCCCCTCTAGGGGACAGGAGCACAGATACGCAGTATTTT
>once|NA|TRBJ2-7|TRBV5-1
CASSAGFYEQYF
TGCGCCAGCAGCGCCGGGTTCTACGAGCAGTACTTC
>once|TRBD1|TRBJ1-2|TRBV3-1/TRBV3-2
CASSQGDRAWSEYTF
TGTGCCAGCAGCCAAGGGGACAGGGCATGGTCAGAGTACACCTTC
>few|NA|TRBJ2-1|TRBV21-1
CASSKASGTSGSYNEQFF
TGTGCCAGCAGCAAAGCATCCGGGACTAGCGGGAGCTACAATGAGCAGTTCTTC
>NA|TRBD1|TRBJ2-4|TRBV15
CATSRDRTGGPPKNIQYF
TGTGCCACCAGCAGAGATAGGACAGGGGGACCTCCCAAAAACATTCAGTACTTC
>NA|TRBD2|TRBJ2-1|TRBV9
CASGRAGPYNEQFF
TGTGCCAGTGGGAGGGCGGGACCCTACAATGAGCAGTTCTTC
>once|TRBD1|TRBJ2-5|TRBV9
CASSETGGRETQYF
TGTGCCAGCAGCGAGACAGGGGGCAGAGAGACCCAGTACTTC
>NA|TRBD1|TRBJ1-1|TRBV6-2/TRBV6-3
CASSLGVRDRRLNTEAFF
TGTGCCAGCAGTTTAGGCGTCCGGGACAGGCGTTTGAACACTGAAGCTTTCTTT
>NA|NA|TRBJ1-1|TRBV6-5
CASSSGSRTEAFF
TGTGCCAGCAGTTCAGGGTCACGCACTGAAGCTTTCTTT
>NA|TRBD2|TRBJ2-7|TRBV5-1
CASSLEGSSGALEQYF
TGCGCCAGCAGCTTGGAAGGGTCTAGCGGAGCTCTCGAGCAGTACTTC
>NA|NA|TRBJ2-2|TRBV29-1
CSVEDQGVTGELFF
TGCAGCGTTGAAGATCAGGGTGTCACCGGGGAGCTGTTTTTT